Listed here is a single TCR beta chain. Seattle patients were enrolled during active infection and followed longitudinally. TCRdb's table, derived via immunoSEQ multiplex PCR, lists solely in-frame clones and lacks some. The table includes 250,000 to 400,000 clones, about nine tenths detected once. The germline CDR1 and CDR2 sequences are SGHVS and FNYEAQ. V lost 1 base and J lost 4; bases outside the gene matches: 5. The CDR3 runs 17 residues. These data originate in a study of blood T cell repertoires in COVID-19. Study-level background: In each case, the material was cDNA or gDNA derived from T cells, B-cell-depleted T cells, or PBMCs.

The chain carries TRBV7-6 and TRBJ2-1, with 12 bases identical to TRBD1. The sequence came from a woman between 25 and 40 years old with COVID-19, enrolled during active disease. Sequencing input: peripheral blood. The CDR3 is CASSLEGGQGAYNEQFF. For the CDR3, the DNA is TGTGCCAGCAGCTTAGAAGGGGGACAGGGGGCGTACAATGAGCAGTTCTTC.